This TCR beta chain appears in the sequencing data of a study of blood T cells in healthy people across ages (dated by TCRdb to between 2014 and 2017). Context from the whole study: Template switching captured roughly one uniquely barcoded TCR beta cDNA molecule per two T cells in model experiments. Using deep sequencing normalized with unique cDNA molecular identifiers, the study measured how TCR beta repertoire diversity changes with age. The donors were divided into four age groups: young (average 16 years), middle-aged (about 39), aged (approximately 62) and long-lived (about 80). To avoid experimental bias, donors of different ages were distributed randomly across sequencing lanes. For two donors (one aged 18 to 29 and one aged 80 or older), the study analyzed two additional independent replicas of 1 million unique cDNA reads from the same blood draw.

Overall study results and their limits: Because donor CMV infection status was unknown, age-related changes in expanded clonotypes were potentially confounded. Total diversity estimates from one million sequenced T cells were considered lower bounds and underestimates. The percentage of naive T cells measured by flow cytometry correlated strongly with observed TCR beta diversity. Bulk unsorted PBMC profiling prevented conclusive comparison of naive and antigen-experienced compartments. Observed TCR beta diversity per million T cells fell roughly linearly with age, and a significant reduction was already apparent by age roughly 40. Compared with the aged group, more naive CD4+ T cells, fewer expanded clones and increased TCR diversity were shown by the long-lived group, suggesting age selection.

The donors were some 36 Caucasian individuals from Russia, aged roughly 6 to 100 years, who were systemically healthy. Each donor gave 8 to 10 milliliters of peripheral blood, collected into EDTA-treated Vacutainer tubes. Ficoll-Paque density-gradient centrifugation was used to isolate PBMCs, with at least 7 million per sample. Trizol reagent was used to extract total RNA from the PBMCs, yielding at least 6 micrograms per sample. For every donor, flow cytometry on a PBMC aliquot measured the percentage of naive CD45RAhigh/CD27high T cells. Trimming at the junction amounts to 6 bases on V and 2 bases on J, and the germline ends lie 13 bases apart. The CDR3, from cysteine to phenylalanine, totals 14 residues. The kept DNA is CDR3 alone, 42 bases in frame from the first base. Remarks on this clonotype: No cognate antigen has been identified for it. No per-base quality is available; no much larger clone lies one base away.

Library construction relied on 5' RACE. Sequencing was performed on an Illumina HiSeq 2500. A second PCR of about 6 to 11 cycles was performed with a sample-barcoded 5' primer and a J-beta primer mix. A template-switch 5' adaptor carrying 12 random nucleotides introduced a unique molecular identifier onto each TCR beta cDNA molecule. Each sample yielded at least 2.5 million CDR3-containing paired-end reads. First-strand cDNA was synthesized from all RNA with the Mint cDNA synthesis kit, primed by a TRBC-specific oligonucleotide. Following uracil-DNA glycosylase treatment, all cDNA underwent a first 18-cycle PCR with the universal primers M1SS and BC2_uni_R. As for the authors' bioinformatics: Normalization of each sample was performed by random selection of 1 million high-quality reads, each carrying a distinct molecular identifier. Reads with shared molecular identifiers were discarded instead of being binned into consensus sequences. MiTCR, run with a Q25 quality threshold and the strictest error-elimination algorithm, handled CDR3 identification, clonotype clustering and error correction. A nonparametric unseen species model with Euler transformation was used to estimate lower-bound total TCR beta diversity. TCRdb reworked the public reads: Q25 trimming with fastp, MiXCR clone assembly, productive beta chains retained. Rows merge per CDR3 protein into single entries with the most common DNA and genes. What appears here as the V and J calls and clone size reflects TCRdb's work, not the paper's. Counted in this sample were more than 650,000 distinct CDR3 sequences; about 53% of them appeared once. The ten largest clonotypes hold approximately 41% of the sample.

This chain is built from TRBV12-3 or TRBV12-4 and TRBJ1-2; TRBD1 could be the D gene, as 6 bases match. This receptor was taken from an elderly man in good health. Sequencing was carried out using blood. The CDR3: CASSIQGRNYGYTF. In nucleotide form, the sequence is TGTGCCAGCAGCATCCAGGGGCGGAACTATGGCTACACCTTC.